This entry lists 22 T cell receptor beta chains sequenced from one sample in a study of Tregs in tolerant kidney transplant recipients. Measured with immunoSEQ multiplex PCR; TCRdb has only the in-frame clones, and not every one. The profile shows 100,000 to 130,000 clones, 90% of them singletons. The sequences come from CD4+ T cells from blood, collected before the transplant. Source of these receptors: a human donor who received a combined kidney and bone marrow transplant.

The J gene is TRBJ2-5, the V gene TRBV30; 8 nucleotides line up with TRBD1. V trimming: 6 bases; J trimming: 5 bases; junction bases outside the gene matches: 14. The germline V gene encodes CDR1 GTSNPN and CDR2 SVGIG (reference sequence). This CDR3 has 15 amino acids. CDR3 region: CACGGTGTGGETQYF. In nucleotides, the CDR3 is TGTGCCTGCGGCGGAACCGGGACAGGAGGGGAGACCCAGTACTTC.

The chain is built from TRBV5-6 and TRBJ1-1, with 9 positions matching TRBD1. Trimming cost V 6 bases and J 11 bases; bases outside gene matches: 11. The germline gives CDR1 SGHDT, CDR2 YYEEEE. This CDR3 region has 13 residues. The CDR3 DNA reads TGTGCCAGCACCCAGGGGACAGGGTACCAGGCTTTCTTT. Its translation: CASTQGTGYQAFF.

This chain connects TRBV11-2 to TRBJ1-1; 7 bases fit TRBD1. Germline loops: CDR1 SGHAT, CDR2 FQNNGV. Trimming at V came to 5 bases and at J to 0 bases, leaving 6 bases not matched to a gene. The CDR3 runs to 15 residues. DNA of the CDR3: TGTGCCAGCAGCGCTCGACAGGGATTGAACACTGAAGCTTTCTTT. It encodes CASSARQGLNTEAFF.

The V call is TRBV6-5, the J call TRBJ1-2; TRBD1 matches at 9 bases. Germline V gene lookup returns CDR1 MNHEY and CDR2 SVGAGI. The CDR3 sequence is 13 residues long. Germline trimming cut 2 bases from V and 9 bases from J; bases unmatched to any gene: 4. The CDR3 DNA follows: TGTGCCAGCAGTTACCAAGGACAGGGGAGCTACACCTTC. Translated, it gives CASSYQGQGSYTF.

This clone was counted between two and nine times. The chain has TRBV5-4 and TRBJ2-7; 9 bases agree with TRBD1. Germline V lookup: CDR1 SGHNT, CDR2 YYREEE (reference sequence). The V segment lost 0 bases and the J segment 5 bases; nucleotides outside the gene matches: 6. CDR3 length equals 15 residues. CDR3 sequence (DNA): TGTGCCAGCAGCTTGGGCGGACAGGGGATCCACGAGCAGTACTTC. Amino acids: CASSLGGQGIHEQYF.

The V call is TRBV9, the J call TRBJ2-7; a possible D gene is TRBD2 (6 bases). The CDR3 has 15 amino acids. Germline assignment: CDR1 SGDLS and CDR2 YYNGEE. The V end was cut by 2 bases, the J end by 3 bases, with 15 bases between. CDR3 in amino acids: CASSVDGGVLYEQYF. DNA for the CDR3: TGTGCCAGCAGCGTGGACGGCGGGGTTCTCTACGAGCAGTACTTC.

The chain couples TRBV2 to TRBJ2-5, with 8 nucleotides matching TRBD2. After removal of 11 bases from V and 5 bases from J, the junction contained 10 bases not matched to a gene. The CDR3 has 13 amino acids. From germline, CDR1 is SNHLY and CDR2 FYNNEI. CDR3 in DNA: TGTGCCGGAGAAGCGGGGGCCAGGGAGACCCAGTACTTC. Translating gives CAGEAGARETQYF.

The chain recombines TRBV4-1 with TRBJ2-1; 8 nucleotides agree with TRBD2. V trimming: 1 base; J trimming: 7 bases; junction bases outside the gene matches: 9. Germline-derived CDR1 and CDR2 are MGHRA and YSYEKL. This CDR3 contains 16 residues. The CDR3 nucleotides are TGCGCCAGCAGCCAAGGTGTCCTAGCGGGTTCGAATGAGCAGTTCTTC. Translated: CASSQGVLAGSNEQFF.

J is TRBJ2-7 and V is TRBV6-5, with 7 bases identical to TRBD1. The J segment lost 3 bases and the V segment lost 5 bases, leaving 7 bases of the junction unmatched. The CDR3 is 14 residues long. Germline assignment: CDR1 MNHEY and CDR2 SVGAGI. The CDR3 nucleotides are TGTGCCAGCAGTACCCCGACAGGGAACTACGAGCAGTACTTC. It translates to CASSTPTGNYEQYF.

This clone was counted once. The J gene is TRBJ1-5, the V gene TRBV19; D might be TRBD1 (5 bases). This CDR3 contains 15 residues. V gave up 3 bases and J gave up 2 bases, with 11 bases separating them. The germline CDR1 and CDR2 sequences are LNHDA and SQIVND (reference sequence). The CDR3 region is CASSMEGIGNQPQHF. The CDR3 region has the DNA TGTGCCAGTAGTATGGAGGGGATAGGCAATCAGCCCCAGCATTTT.

Regarding this clone: A junction end diverges from the germline sequence, so it may reflect a read error. The gene calls are TRBV7-6 and TRBJ2-7; D gene ambiguous. The CDR3 runs to 12 residues. Germline CDR1 is SGHVS and CDR2 is FNYEAQ. The CDR3 region is CASSLDYSTLTF. The CDR3 DNA is TGTGCCAGCAGCTTAGATTACAGTACCCTAACCTTC.

The V and J genes are TRBV2 and TRBJ1-5; D is possibly TRBD1 (5 bases). The CDR3 runs to 14 residues. The germline V gene encodes CDR1 SNHLY and CDR2 FYNNEI. Trimming stripped 6 bases from V and 3 bases from J, with 12 bases between. The CDR3 region is CASRGAAFNQPQHF. CDR3 in DNA: TGTGCCAGCAGAGGGGCAGCCTTCAATCAGCCCCAGCATTTT.

The V gene is TRBV6-1, the J gene TRBJ2-5; 12 bases are a match to TRBD2. Germline assignment: CDR1 MNHNS and CDR2 SASEGT. The CDR3 sequence is 16 residues long. After removal of 2 bases from V and 5 bases from J, the junction contained 6 bases not matched to a gene. This CDR3 reads CASSETLAGGVETQYF. For the CDR3, the DNA is TGTGCCAGCAGTGAAACTCTAGCGGGAGGGGTGGAGACCCAGTACTTC.

This chain uses TRBV7-9 with TRBJ1-2, with D perhaps matching TRBD1 (6 bases). Germline values: CDR1 SEHNR, CDR2 FQNEAQ (reference sequence). The V and J ends lost 4 bases and 9 bases respectively, with 24 bases between them. This CDR3 region has 16 residues. As DNA, the CDR3 is TGTGCCAGCAGCTCCCCCCTAGGGGGGGAATCACAAAGCTACACCTTC. This gives the protein CASSSPLGGESQSYTF.

The chain is built from TRBV6-5 and TRBJ1-1; TRBD1 matches 7 bases. After removal of 5 bases from V and 1 base from J, the junction contained 7 bases not matched to a gene. Per the germline V gene, CDR1 is MNHEY and CDR2 is SVGAGI. CDR3 size: 15 residues. CDR3 DNA sequence: TGTGCCAGCAGTACATCCTACAGGGGGAACACTGAAGCTTTCTTT. Translating it yields CASSTSYRGNTEAFF.

The CDR3, as DNA: TGTGCCAGCAGCAATGGACTAGCGGGAACCTACGAGCAGTACTTC. The encoded protein is CASSNGLAGTYEQYF. The rearrangement uses TRBV5-4 and TRBJ2-7, with 12 bases matching TRBD2. From germline, CDR1 is SGHNT and CDR2 YYREEE (reference sequence). This CDR3 spans 15 amino acids. V shed 4 bases, J shed 2 bases, and the junction held 4 bases outside the gene matches. Drawing the rest from reference TRBV5-4 and TRBJ2-7, the complete variable domain is ETGVTQSPTHLIKTRGQQVTLRCSSQSGHNTVSWYQQALGQGPQFIFQYYREEENGRGNFPPRFSGLQFPNYSSELNVNALELDDSALYLCASSNGLAGTYEQYFGPGTRLTVT.

This chain joins TRBV5-4 and TRBJ2-4, with 11 bases matching TRBD1. In germline, CDR1 is SGHNT, CDR2 YYREEE (reference sequence). The CDR3 is 15 residues long. Trimming took 4 bases from V and 5 from J; bases not matched to a gene: 5. The CDR3 sequence: CASSRTGGRENIQYF. The DNA of the CDR3 is TGTGCCAGCAGCAGGACAGGGGGCAGGGAAAACATTCAGTACTTC.

CDR3 coding DNA: TGTGCCAGCAGCTTAGCGGGGAGGCAAAATCAGCCCCAGCATTTT. It codes for CASSLAGRQNQPQHF. The chain combines TRBV7-2 with TRBJ1-5, with D unclear. The V gene's germline CDR1 is SGHTA and CDR2 FQGNSA. The CDR3 extends over 15 amino acids. V was pared by 0 bases and J by 4 bases, with 10 bases between. Full variable domain (remainder filled in from reference TRBV7-2 and TRBJ1-5): GAGVSQSPSNKVTEKGKDVELRCDPISGHTALYWYRQSLGQGLEFLIYFQGNSAPDKSGLPSDRFSAERTGGSVSTLTIQRTQQEDSAVYLCASSLAGRQNQPQHFGDGTRLSIL.

The gene calls are TRBV5-4 and TRBJ2-1; TRBD2 matches 8 bases. There are 14 residues in the CDR3. The V gene end was trimmed by 5 bases and the J gene end by 2 bases; junction bases not matched to a gene: 3. CDR1 is SGHNT, CDR2 YYREEE, per germline (reference sequence). The CDR3 here is CASRGTSAYNEQFF. The CDR3 region has the DNA TGTGCCAGCAGGGGGACTAGTGCCTACAATGAGCAGTTCTTC.

This chain connects TRBV9 to TRBJ2-5; 7 bases agree with TRBD1. Germline CDR1 SGDLS, CDR2 YYNGEE. This CDR3 has 13 residues. With 3 bases clipped from V and 1 base from J, the junction kept 0 bases outside the gene matches. Here the CDR3 DNA reads TGTGCCAGCAGCGCAGGGGGCCAAGAGACCCAGTACTTC. This codes for CASSAGGQETQYF.

This chain joins TRBV6-1 and TRBJ2-3; D may be TRBD1 (6 bases). This CDR3 spans 18 amino acids. V was cut by 3 bases and J by 0 bases, with 19 bases left in between. In germline, CDR1 is MNHNS, CDR2 SASEGT. For the CDR3, the DNA is TGTGCCAGCAGTGATTATTTACTGGGACAACTTAGCACAGATACGCAGTATTTT. Translated, it gives CASSDYLLGQLSTDTQYF.

This chain joins TRBV4-1 and TRBJ2-2, with 7 bases identical to TRBD1. Germline assignment: CDR1 MGHRA and CDR2 YSYEKL. The CDR3 length is 14 residues. Trimming took 1 base from V and 4 from J; bases not matched to a gene: 0. The DNA for the CDR3 is TGCGCCAGCAGCCAAGGGGACAGCACCGGGGAGCTGTTTTTT. This gives the protein CASSQGDSTGELFF.